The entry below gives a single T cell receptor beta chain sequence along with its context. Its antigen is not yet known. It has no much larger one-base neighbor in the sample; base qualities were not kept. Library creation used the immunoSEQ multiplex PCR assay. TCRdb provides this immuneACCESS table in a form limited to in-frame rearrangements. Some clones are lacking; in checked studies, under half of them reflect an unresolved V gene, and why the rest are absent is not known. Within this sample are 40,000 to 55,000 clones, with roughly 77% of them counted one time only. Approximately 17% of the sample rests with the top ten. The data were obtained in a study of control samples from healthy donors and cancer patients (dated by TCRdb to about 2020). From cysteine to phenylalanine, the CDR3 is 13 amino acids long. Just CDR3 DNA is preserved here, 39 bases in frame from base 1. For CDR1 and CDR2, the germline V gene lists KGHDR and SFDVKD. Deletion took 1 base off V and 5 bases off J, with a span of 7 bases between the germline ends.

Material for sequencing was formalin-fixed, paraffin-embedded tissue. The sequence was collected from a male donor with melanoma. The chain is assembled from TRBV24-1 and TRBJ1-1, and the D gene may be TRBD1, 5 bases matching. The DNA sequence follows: TGTGCCACCAGTGATTTCCGGGGGACTGAAGCTTTCTTT. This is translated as CATSDFRGTEAFF.